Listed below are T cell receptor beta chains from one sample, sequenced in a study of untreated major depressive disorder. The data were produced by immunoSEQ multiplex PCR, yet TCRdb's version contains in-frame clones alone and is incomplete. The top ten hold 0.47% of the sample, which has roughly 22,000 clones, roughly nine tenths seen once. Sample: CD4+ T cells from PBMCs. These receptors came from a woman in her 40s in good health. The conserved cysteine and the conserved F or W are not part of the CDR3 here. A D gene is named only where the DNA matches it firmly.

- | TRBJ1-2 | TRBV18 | ASSPGLYGYT
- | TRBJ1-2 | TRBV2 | ASSESQDYGYT
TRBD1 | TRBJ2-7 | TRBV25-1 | ASRGQGAYEQY
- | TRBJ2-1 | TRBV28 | ASLDSYNEQF
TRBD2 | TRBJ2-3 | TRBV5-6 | ASSLPAGSTDTQY
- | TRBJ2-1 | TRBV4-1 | ASSPGGRYNEQF
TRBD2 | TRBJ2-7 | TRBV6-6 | ASSFRTSGVYEQY
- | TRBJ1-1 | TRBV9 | ASSPQHSNTEAF
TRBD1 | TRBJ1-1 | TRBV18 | ASSPGTGVATEAF
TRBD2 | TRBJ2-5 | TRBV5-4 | ASSRMGTSPSFRETQY
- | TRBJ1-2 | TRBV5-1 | ASSLEGANYGYT
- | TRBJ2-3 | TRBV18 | ASSTNGAGTDTQY
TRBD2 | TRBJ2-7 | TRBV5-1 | ASSRSSGAYEQY
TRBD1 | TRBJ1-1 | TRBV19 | ASRGDRLGTEAF
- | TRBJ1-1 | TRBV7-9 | ASSRQAEAF
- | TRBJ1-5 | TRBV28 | ASQDVNSNQPQH
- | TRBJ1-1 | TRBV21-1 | ASRKKFSSNTEAF
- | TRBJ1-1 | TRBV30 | AWSVKGMNTEAF
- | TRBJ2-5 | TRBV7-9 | ASSLGFEETQY
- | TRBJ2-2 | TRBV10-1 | ASSTRELGGELF
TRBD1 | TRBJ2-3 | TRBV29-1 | SVRGQATDTQY
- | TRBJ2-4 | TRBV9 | ASSVEVGGNIQY
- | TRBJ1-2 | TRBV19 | ASSIPTFGQRHSYGYT
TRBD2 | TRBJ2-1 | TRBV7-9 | ASSPTSAQYNEQF
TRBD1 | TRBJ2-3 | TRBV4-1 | ASSLLYRGSDTQY
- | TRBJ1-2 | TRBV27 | ASRERDYGYT
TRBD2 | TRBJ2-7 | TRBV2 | ASSAAGVREQY
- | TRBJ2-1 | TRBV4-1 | ASSQGAPSSYNEQF
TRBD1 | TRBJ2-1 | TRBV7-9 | ASSPDRQQF
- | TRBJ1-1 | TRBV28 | ASIKGGDYTEAF
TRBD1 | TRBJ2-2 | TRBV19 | ASSWGQPTGELF
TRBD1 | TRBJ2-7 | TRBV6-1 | ASSERGGSYEQY
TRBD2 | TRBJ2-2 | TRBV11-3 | ASSLRGGQGELF
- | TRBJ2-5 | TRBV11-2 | ASSLGVGGETQY
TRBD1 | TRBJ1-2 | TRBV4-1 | ASRVTGGSYGYT
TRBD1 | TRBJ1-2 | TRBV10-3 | AISRTGGGYGYT
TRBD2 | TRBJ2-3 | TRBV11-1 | ASSFHSGGTDTQY
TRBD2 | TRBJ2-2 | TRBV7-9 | ASSLGLAGTGELF
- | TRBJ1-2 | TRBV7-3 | ASSPGGGHGYT
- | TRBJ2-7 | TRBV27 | ASSLVPIPPYEQY
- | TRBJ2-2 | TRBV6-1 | ASSEGGAGELF
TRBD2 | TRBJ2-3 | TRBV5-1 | ASSLGSGGNTDTQY